The 28 T cell receptor beta chains reported below all come from one sample, sequenced in a study of shared clonotypes between healthy human individuals. Profiling relied on immunoSEQ multiplex PCR, and the TCRdb table lists in-frame clones only, not all of them. The top ten clones hold more than 0.35% of a sample with about 2.4 million clones, approximately 94% of them seen once. Material: naive CD4+ T cells from PBMCs. Subset here: CD45RA+ positively selected. These receptors were taken from a man aged 18 to 35 in good health. Some clones in this sample may be carry-over from other donors' samples.

The rearrangement joins TRBV5-1 to TRBJ1-6; TRBD1 agrees at 7 bases. The CDR3 runs 14 residues. J gave up 9 bases and V 4 bases, and 7 bases lay outside the gene matches. Germline CDR1 and CDR2: SGHRS and YFSETQ. The CDR3 region has the DNA TGCGCCAGCAGCAAAGGACAGGACGGTTCACCCCTCCACTTT. Its protein product is CASSKGQDGSPLHF.

The rearrangement joins TRBV7-3 to TRBJ1-1; D remains unclear. CDR3 length: 14 amino acids. The V end was cut by 2 bases, the J end by 2 bases, with 9 bases between. The germline V gene encodes CDR1 SGHTA and CDR2 FQGTGA. The CDR3 region is CASSLEQLNTEAFF. The CDR3 DNA is TGTGCCAGCAGCTTAGAACAGCTAAACACTGAAGCTTTCTTT.

The chain employs TRBV6-5 and TRBJ2-7, with 9 bases aligning to TRBD1. The CDR3 consists of 13 residues. CDR1 and CDR2 from the germline V gene are MNHEY and SVGAGI. J lost 6 bases, V lost 5 bases, and 5 bases had no gene match. The CDR3 DNA reads as TGTGCCAGCAGTAACGACAGGGGGGGCGAGCAGTACTTC. This translates into CASSNDRGGEQYF.

This clone was seen only once. The V and J genes are TRBV6-1 and TRBJ1-2; D is ambiguous. This CDR3 region has 12 residues. The germline CDR1 and CDR2 sequences are MNHNS and SASEGT. With 10 bases removed from V and 7 bases from J, the gap between germline ends came to 16 bases. CDR3 sequence (DNA): TGTGCCACTACACCCCAAGTGGGTGGCTACACCTTC. Protein: CATTPQVGGYTF.

The chain recombines TRBV2 with TRBJ1-4; no clear D. Between the trimmed V and J ends, which lost 9 bases and 0 bases, there was a span of 5 bases. Germline-derived CDR1 and CDR2 are SNHLY and FYNNEI. The CDR3 runs 12 residues. In nucleotides, the CDR3 is TGTGCCAGGAGGACAACTAATGAAAAACTGTTTTTT. This translates into CARRTTNEKLFF.

This chain's CDR3 is CASSRANLGGYEQYF. CDR3 DNA sequence: TGTGCCAGCAGTCGGGCTAACCTCGGGGGCTACGAGCAGTACTTC. The chain is built from TRBV27 and TRBJ2-7, with D possibly TRBD2 on 6 matching bases. Germline V gene lookup returns CDR1 MNHEY and CDR2 SMNVEV (reference sequence). This CDR3 region has 15 residues. Trimming removed 5 bases from V and 3 bases from J, with 17 bases in between.

Of note for this clone: The same CDR3 also results from other DNA sequences found in this sample. This chain connects TRBV14 to TRBJ1-2; D gene ambiguous. Germline values: CDR1 SGHDN, CDR2 FVKESK. This CDR3 comprises 12 residues. V was clipped by 1 base and J by 4 bases, with 4 bases between them. CDR3 sequence: CASSQGGYGYTF. CDR3 nucleotide sequence: TGTGCCAGCAGCCAAGGAGGCTATGGCTACACCTTC.

The rearrangement joins TRBV6-5 to TRBJ1-1; unclear D gene. The length of the CDR3 is 15 residues. CDR1 MNHEY and CDR2 SVGAGI come from the germline V gene. The V end was cut by 5 bases, the J end by 3 bases, with 16 bases between. CDR3 residues: CASSPPLGSDTEAFF. DNA of the CDR3: TGTGCCAGCAGTCCCCCGTTGGGATCGGACACTGAAGCTTTCTTT.

The chain carries TRBV5-1 and TRBJ2-3, with D unresolved. Germline assignment: CDR1 SGHRS and CDR2 YFSETQ. CDR3 length equals 14 residues. V was shortened by 3 bases and J by 1 base, with 9 bases between the two germline ends. CDR3 coding DNA: TGCGCCAGCAGCTCCCTTCCTGGCACAGATACGCAGTATTTT. It yields the protein CASSSLPGTDTQYF.

This sequence joins TRBV19 and TRBJ2-2; possibly TRBD1 for D (6 bases). V dropped 6 bases and J dropped 0 bases, with 11 bases sitting between them. CDR1 and CDR2 from the germline V gene are LNHDA and SQIVND (reference sequence). This CDR3 comprises 15 residues. The CDR3 sequence is CASRPGHTNTGELFF. The CDR3 nucleotides are TGTGCCAGTAGACCGGGACATACGAACACCGGGGAGCTGTTTTTT.

This clone appeared a few times. V is TRBV30 and J is TRBJ1-1; a weak D match, TRBD1 (5 bases). Looked up from germline, CDR1 is GTSNPN and CDR2 is SVGIG (reference sequence). Trimming pared 2 bases from V and 6 bases from J, leaving 7 bases between. The CDR3 runs to 11 residues. The CDR3 coding sequence is TGTGCCTGGAGTTCGGGGCCTGAAGCTTTCTTT. This encodes CAWSSGPEAFF.

The chain uses TRBV2 and TRBJ1-1, with D perhaps matching TRBD1 (6 bases). The CDR3 runs 13 residues. In germline, CDR1 is SNHLY, CDR2 FYNNEI. The ends were cut back, 10 bases at V and 3 bases at J, with 15 bases in the middle. This chain's CDR3 is CAIKTGGDTEAFF. CDR3 DNA sequence: TGTGCCATAAAGACAGGAGGAGACACTGAAGCTTTCTTT.

V and J are TRBV7-9 and TRBJ2-1; 7 bases are a match to TRBD2. This CDR3 is built from 15 residues. The V gene's germline CDR1 is SEHNR and CDR2 FQNEAQ (reference sequence). Germline trimming cut 5 bases from V and 6 bases from J; bases unmatched to any gene: 10. CDR3 amino acids: CASSPSGVRFNEQFF. CDR3 DNA sequence: TGTGCCAGCAGCCCAAGCGGGGTTAGGTTCAATGAGCAGTTCTTC.

V and J are TRBV9 and TRBJ1-4, with D hard to call. Germline CDR1 reads SGDLS; CDR2 reads YYNGEE. Trimming removed 0 bases at V and 5 bases at J, with 8 bases between. The CDR3 consists of 14 residues. Written as DNA, the CDR3 is TGTGCCAGCAGCGTAGCACAGCAGAATGAAAAACTGTTTTTT. Translating it yields CASSVAQQNEKLFF.

This clone has only one observation. The V and J genes are TRBV11-2 and TRBJ1-1; D is possibly TRBD1 (5 bases). The CDR3 has 14 amino acids. From germline, CDR1 is SGHAT and CDR2 FQNNGV. With 5 bases removed from V and 1 base from J, the gap between germline ends came to 11 bases. CDR3 sequence: CASSPLTGNTEAFF. In nucleotides, the CDR3 is TGTGCCAGCAGCCCACTAACAGGGAACACTGAAGCTTTCTTT.

The V gene is TRBV30, the J gene TRBJ2-5; weak D call: TRBD1 (6 bases). The end of the DNA fits TRBJ2-7 better, so the J call may be wrong. The germline CDR1 and CDR2 sequences are GTSNPN and SVGIG (reference sequence). The CDR3 sequence is 13 residues long. The CDR3 DNA sequence: TGTGCCTGGAGTGTTGGTGGGACACTCGAGCAGTACTTC. It encodes CAWSVGGTLEQYF.

This clone was seen once. This chain connects TRBV5-4 to TRBJ2-5; maybe TRBD2 (6 bases). V lost 4 bases, J lost 5 bases, and 15 bases lay in between. The germline CDR1 and CDR2 sequences are SGHNT and YYREEE (reference sequence). The CDR3 sequence is 14 residues long. CDR3 sequence reads: CASSPDLGRETQYF. CDR3 DNA sequence: TGTGCCAGCAGCCCTGATCTGGGGAGGGAGACCCAGTACTTC.

Concerning this clone itself: This specimen includes other DNA sequences encoding the same CDR3. The V and J genes are TRBV7-2 and TRBJ1-1; D uncertain. Germline CDR1 and CDR2: SGHTA and FQGNSA. The CDR3 loop spans 14 amino acids. The V and J ends lost 1 base and 0 bases respectively, with 6 bases between them. The CDR3: CASSLDGLNTEAFF. In DNA, the CDR3 is TGTGCCAGCAGCTTAGACGGGCTGAACACTGAAGCTTTCTTT.

The CDR3 sequence: CASSISPSSGANVLTF. In DNA form, the CDR3 reads TGCGCCAGCAGTATCTCTCCAAGCTCTGGGGCCAACGTCCTGACTTTC. The chain combines TRBV5-1 with TRBJ2-6; D is uncertain. Germline V gene sequence: CDR1 SGHRS, CDR2 YFSETQ. The CDR3 covers 16 residues. V lost 5 bases to trimming and J lost 0 bases, with 12 bases between them.

The sample holds one count of this clone. The V and J genes are TRBV6-6 and TRBJ1-5; perhaps TRBD1 as D (5 bases). V lost 5 bases and J lost 7, with 15 bases in between. Germline CDR1 MNHNY, CDR2 SVGAGI (reference sequence). CDR3 size: 14 residues. CDR3 in DNA: TGTGCCAGCAGTGTTCCAGGGAAGGGCCAGCCCCAGCATTTT. As protein: CASSVPGKGQPQHF.

This chain joins TRBV27 and TRBJ2-7; 11 bases line up with TRBD2. Per germline, CDR1 MNHEY and CDR2 SMNVEV (reference sequence). The CDR3 has 15 residues. The V segment lost 2 bases and the J segment 2 bases; nucleotides outside the gene matches: 2. CDR3 loop: CASSLVAGGTYEQYF. The CDR3 nucleotides are TGTGCCAGCAGTTTAGTAGCGGGAGGGACCTACGAGCAGTACTTC.

The chain uses TRBV6-5 and TRBJ2-5; TRBD2 aligns across 8 bases. The CDR3 extends over 14 amino acids. J was trimmed by 5 bases and V by 5 bases; bases with no gene match: 7. Germline assignment: CDR1 MNHEY and CDR2 SVGAGI. The CDR3 nucleotides are TGTGCCAGCAGTGGGACTAGTGCGTTGGAGACCCAGTACTTC. It is translated as CASSGTSALETQYF.

The chain uses TRBV18 and TRBJ2-7; 13 nucleotides line up with TRBD2. Unmatched junction bases numbered 6, after V lost 5 bases and J lost 5 bases. Germline CDR1 KGHSH, CDR2 LQKENI. CDR3 length equals 15 residues. CDR3 residues: CASSFGTSGIHEQYF. CDR3 sequence (DNA): TGTGCCAGCTCATTCGGGACTAGCGGGATACACGAGCAGTACTTC.

This clone was counted a few times. The J gene is TRBJ2-2, the V gene TRBV7-3; unclear D gene. The CDR3 runs 12 residues. CDR1 and CDR2 from the germline V gene are SGHTA and FQGTGA. Trimming stripped 4 bases from V and 4 bases from J, with 4 bases between. CDR3 sequence reads: CASSWGTGELFF. DNA of the CDR3: TGTGCCAGCAGCTGGGGCACCGGGGAGCTGTTTTTT.

The rearrangement uses TRBV5-3 and TRBJ2-4; D is possibly TRBD1 or TRBD2 (5 bases each). TRBV5-3 is designated an ORF whose function remains uncertain. The ends were cut back, 6 bases at V and 10 bases at J, with 23 bases in the middle. The CDR3 has 15 amino acids. For the CDR3, the DNA is TGTGCCAGAATTCCGGGCTCGTGCCTCTGGGGGATTCAGTACTTC. Protein sequence: CARIPGSCLWGIQYF.

The chain is built from TRBV5-1 and TRBJ2-7, with 14 bases lining up with TRBD2. This CDR3 spans 15 amino acids. CDR1 is SGHRS, CDR2 YFSETQ, per germline. V gave up 4 bases and J gave up 7 bases; unmatched junction bases: 7. The CDR3 sequence: CASSRGLAGVGEQYF. CDR3 in DNA: TGCGCCAGCAGCAGGGGACTAGCGGGAGTAGGAGAGCAGTACTTC.

The V call is TRBV28, the J call TRBJ1-4; a weak D match, TRBD1 (6 bases). Deletions cut 3 bases from V and 8 bases from J, with 10 bases between. Germline V lookup: CDR1 MDHEN, CDR2 SYDVKM. The CDR3 totals 13 residues. DNA for the CDR3: TGTGCCAGCAGTTTCCAGGGGAACGAAAAACTGTTTTTT. Translated, it gives CASSFQGNEKLFF.

The chain couples TRBV27 to TRBJ2-3; D remains ambiguous. CDR1 is MNHEY and CDR2 is SMNVEV in the germline V gene (reference sequence). Between the trimmed V and J ends, which lost 5 bases and 1 base, there was a span of 10 bases. The CDR3 contains 14 residues. The CDR3 bases are TGTGCCAGCAGTCCTCTCACCGGCACAGATACGCAGTATTTT. Translated, it gives CASSPLTGTDTQYF.